Listed here are 32 T cell receptor beta chains from one sample, sequenced in a study of T-cell reconstitution after alpha-beta-depleted transplantation in children. Preparation of the TCRbeta library used unique molecular identifiers. A single record per CDR3 protein comes from TCRdb applying MiXCR to the PCR reads. The data show 900,000 or so distinct CDR3 sequences, with approximately 15% seen just once and approximately 5% held by the top ten. The material was PBMCs, mostly from graft donor cells, obtained 360 days after TCRalphabeta/CD19-depleted stem cell transplant. These receptors all stem from a male patient aged 5 to 17 who had a stem cell transplant for acute lymphoblastic leukemia, so the T cells may come from the graft donor.

J is TRBJ2-7 and V is TRBV6-1; TRBD2 aligns across 8 bases. The germline V gene encodes CDR1 MNHNS and CDR2 SASEGT. This CDR3 is built from 14 residues. V was clipped by 2 bases and J by 3 bases; unmatched bases: 3. CDR3 DNA sequence: TGTGCCAGCAGTGAATGGACTAGCCTCTACGAGCAGTACTTC. This codes for CASSEWTSLYEQYF.

In this sample, this clonotype turned up a few times. V gene TRBV12-3 or TRBV12-4 combines with J gene TRBJ2-5; 12 nucleotides match TRBD1. The trim removed 3 bases at V and 4 bases at J, leaving 3 bases unmatched. The CDR3 is 15 residues long. CDR3 coding DNA: TGTGCCAGCAGTTTTGGGACAGGGGGCGTAGAGACCCAGTACTTC. This gives the protein CASSFGTGGVETQYF.

This sequence joins TRBV20-1 and TRBJ2-5; no definite D call. The V end was cut by 4 bases, the J end by 3 bases, with 12 bases between. The CDR3 is 13 residues long. Germline V lookup: CDR1 DFQATT, CDR2 SNEGSKA (reference sequence). The CDR3 DNA is TGCAGTGCTAAGGAGTTCCTTGAAGAGACCCAGTACTTC. This gives the protein CSAKEFLEETQYF.

This clonotype showed up just a few times. This chain joins TRBV18 and TRBJ2-7; D is ambiguous. Deletions cut 1 base from V and 6 bases from J, with 7 bases between. The germline CDR1 and CDR2 sequences are KGHSH and LQKENI. The CDR3 consists of 12 residues. For the CDR3, the DNA is TGTGCCAGCTCACCACAGGGCCCCGAGCAGTACTTC. As protein: CASSPQGPEQYF.

The chain links TRBV29-1 to TRBJ2-1, with TRBD1 matching 9 bases. CDR1 is SQVTM and CDR2 is ANQGSEA in the germline V gene. The CDR3 is 17 residues long. Trimming took 1 base from V and 9 from J; bases not matched to a gene: 16. In DNA form, the CDR3 reads TGCAGCGTTGAAGTCCATTTGGGACAGGGCTTGGCGGGTGAGCAGTTCTTC. Translated: CSVEVHLGQGLAGEQFF.

There are many counts of this clonotype. V gene TRBV5-1 combines with J gene TRBJ1-5; D perhaps matches TRBD1 (6 bases). The V and J ends lost 4 bases and 3 bases respectively, with 14 bases between them. There are 15 residues in the CDR3. Germline V gene lookup returns CDR1 SGHRS and CDR2 YFSETQ. CDR3 sequence reads: CASSPTGPYNQPQHF. The CDR3 nucleotides are TGCGCCAGCAGCCCGACAGGACCCTACAATCAGCCCCAGCATTTT.

The genes are TRBV20-1 and TRBJ2-1; TRBD2 matches 9 bases. This CDR3 has 15 residues. With V trimmed by 5 bases and J by 6 bases, 11 bases remained unmatched. Looked up from germline, CDR1 is DFQATT and CDR2 is SNEGSKA (reference sequence). The CDR3 loop is CSAPDPGLAFNEQFF. CDR3 DNA sequence: TGCAGTGCTCCTGATCCGGGACTAGCTTTCAATGAGCAGTTCTTC.

The chain carries TRBV7-9 and TRBJ2-2, with D hard to call. The V and J ends lost 8 bases and 3 bases respectively, with 7 bases between them. Per germline, CDR1 SEHNR and CDR2 FQNEAQ (reference sequence). The CDR3 contains 12 residues. Here the CDR3 reads CASLKDTGELFF. The DNA for the CDR3 is TGTGCCAGCCTAAAAGACACCGGGGAGCTGTTTTTT. The full variable domain, completed using reference TRBV7-9 and TRBJ2-2, is DTGVSQNPRHKITKRGQNVTFRCDPISEHNRLYWYRQTLGQGPEFLTYFQNEAQLEKSRLLSDRFSAERPKGSFSTLEIQRTEQGDSAMYLCASLKDTGELFFGEGSRLTVL.

Many counts were recorded for this clonotype. The genes are TRBV12-3 or TRBV12-4 and TRBJ2-7; D is undetermined. The CDR3 runs 13 residues. Trimming cost V 6 bases and J 3 bases, with 12 bases left between them. This CDR3 reads CASSVRRNYEQYF. The DNA of the CDR3 is TGTGCCAGCAGCGTTCGACGGAACTACGAGCAGTACTTC.

This clonotype was recorded many times. Germline and junction disagree at one end, which may indicate a read error. The chain recombines TRBV5-1 with TRBJ2-7, with 7 bases that match TRBD1. This CDR3 spans 13 amino acids. Germline loops: CDR1 SGHRS, CDR2 YFSETQ. The CDR3 region has the DNA TGTGCCAGCAGTCGACAGGGTTTGTACGAGCAGTACTTC. Its translation is CASSRQGLYEQYF. The full variable domain, in which reference TRBV5-1 and TRBJ2-7 provide the parts outside the CDR3, is KAGVTQTPRYLIKTRGQQVTLSCSPISGHRSVSWYQQTPGQGLQFLFEYFSETQRNKGNFPGRFSGRQFSNSRSEMNVSTLELGDSALYLCASSRQGLYEQYFGPGTRLTVT.

V is TRBV7-7 and J is TRBJ2-1; TRBD2 agrees at 8 bases. Per the germline V gene, CDR1 is SSHAT and CDR2 is FNYEAQ (reference sequence). This CDR3 has 14 residues. V lost 1 base to trimming and J lost 8 bases; unmatched junction nucleotides: 4. The CDR3 sequence: CASSLGGRSDEQFF. CDR3 sequence (DNA): TGTGCCAGCAGCTTAGGCGGGAGGTCGGATGAGCAGTTCTTC. Based on the CDR3 plus reference TRBV7-7 and TRBJ2-1, the full variable domain is GAGVSQSPRYKVTKRGQDVTLRCDPISSHATLYWYQQALGQGPEFLTYFNYEAQPDKSGLPSDRFSAERPEGSISTLTIQRTEQRDSAMYRCASSLGGRSDEQFFGPGTRLTVL.

The gene calls are TRBV4-1 and TRBJ1-5; D call uncertain. From germline, CDR1 is MGHRA and CDR2 YSYEKL. CDR3 length: 17 amino acids. Between the trimmed V and J ends, which lost 0 bases and 4 bases, there was a span of 16 bases. CDR3 protein: CASSQDKWRSPNQPQHF. CDR3 sequence (DNA): TGCGCCAGCAGCCAAGATAAGTGGAGAAGCCCAAATCAGCCCCAGCATTTT.

This clonotype was seen many times. The gene calls are TRBV10-3 and TRBJ2-3; D ambiguous. Germline V CDR1 and CDR2: ENHRY, SYGVKD. The ends were cut back, 11 bases at V and 2 bases at J, with 11 bases in the middle. The CDR3 sequence is 12 residues long. CDR3 sequence reads: CASADHTDTQYF. DNA of the CDR3: TGTGCCTCCGCGGACCACACAGATACGCAGTATTTT.

This rearrangement joins TRBV19 to TRBJ2-2, with D uncertain. The germline CDR1 and CDR2 sequences are LNHDA and SQIVND (reference sequence). The CDR3 loop spans 14 amino acids. Trimming took 3 bases from V and 1 from J, leaving 6 bases between them. CDR3 in DNA: TGTGCCAGTAGTATGGCGGAGAACACCGGGGAGCTGTTTTTT. This encodes CASSMAENTGELFF.

The chain recombines TRBV3-1 with TRBJ2-7, with TRBD2 matching 11 bases. The CDR3 sequence is 15 residues long. Germline values: CDR1 LGHDT, CDR2 YNNKEL (reference sequence). The V segment lost 5 bases and the J segment 6 bases; nucleotides outside the gene matches: 9. The CDR3 region has the DNA TGTGCCAGCAGCGTTTTAGCGGGAGGGCCGGGCGAGCAGTACTTC. Protein sequence: CASSVLAGGPGEQYF.

This sequence joins TRBV12-3 or TRBV12-4 and TRBJ1-4; D unresolved. CDR3 length equals 15 residues. The V end lost 6 bases, the J end lost 0 bases, and 11 bases lay between the germline ends. CDR3 protein: CASSRRLATNEKLFF. The DNA of the CDR3 is TGTGCCAGCAGCCGACGGTTGGCAACTAATGAAAAACTGTTTTTT.

This clonotype appeared a few times. This rearrangement joins TRBV12-3 or TRBV12-4 to TRBJ2-1; maybe TRBD2 (5 bases). The CDR3 has 15 amino acids. V was pared by 1 base and J by 4 bases, with 11 bases between. CDR3: CASSLVQRQYNEQFF. CDR3 sequence (DNA): TGTGCCAGCAGTTTAGTCCAGCGGCAGTACAATGAGCAGTTCTTC.

On this clonotype: One end of the junction does not line up with germline, which may come from a read error. The DNA for the CDR3 is TGTGCCAGCAGATTTGGGATACTGTACTTT. Protein sequence: CASRFGILYF. The chain couples TRBV2 to TRBJ1-6; no clear D gene. CDR3 size: 10 residues. From germline, CDR1 is SNHLY and CDR2 FYNNEI.

This clonotype was seen a handful of times. The rearrangement uses TRBV27 and TRBJ2-3; TRBD2 is a possible D gene (6 bases). V lost 0 bases and J 2 bases, leaving 15 bases between the germline ends. CDR3 length: 17 residues. The germline gives CDR1 MNHEY, CDR2 SMNVEV (reference sequence). CDR3 region: CASSLSGLAPHTDTQYF. CDR3 DNA: TGTGCCAGCAGTTTATCTGGCCTAGCGCCGCACACAGATACGCAGTATTTT.

This clonotype was picked up many times. This chain connects TRBV20-1 to TRBJ1-5; the D is unclear. Germline assignment: CDR1 DFQATT and CDR2 SNEGSKA (reference sequence). Trimming took 0 bases from V and 5 from J, leaving 8 bases between them. The CDR3 has 13 amino acids. CDR3 nucleotides: TGCAGTGCTAGAGATCGGATATATCAGCCCCAGCATTTT. Translation: CSARDRIYQPQHF.

This chain joins TRBV4-1 and TRBJ2-7, with 9 bases identical to TRBD1. This CDR3 spans 14 amino acids. CDR1 and CDR2 (germline): MGHRA, YSYEKL. With 6 bases clipped from V and 5 bases from J, the junction kept 8 bases outside the gene matches. The CDR3 DNA sequence: TGCGCCAGCAGGCCCGGACAGGGGAAACACGAGCAGTACTTC. Its protein product is CASRPGQGKHEQYF.

This clonotype has a handful of counts. The V gene is TRBV3-1, the J gene TRBJ2-5; D is possibly TRBD2 (5 bases). This CDR3 comprises 14 residues. Between the trimmed V and J ends, which lost 1 base and 5 bases, there was a span of 11 bases. In germline, CDR1 is LGHDT, CDR2 YNNKEL (reference sequence). DNA of the CDR3: TGTGCCAGCAGCCAAGTAACCGGGGTCGAGACCCAGTACTTC. This translates into CASSQVTGVETQYF.

This clonotype was recorded a few times. The chain joins TRBV16 to TRBJ1-2; possibly TRBD1 for D (5 bases). This CDR3 contains 16 residues. Germline CDR1 reads KGHSY; CDR2 reads FQNENV. The V end was cut by 4 bases, the J end by 4 bases, with 19 bases between. The CDR3 protein is CASSPAQGTGRYGYTF. CDR3 nucleotide sequence: TGTGCCAGCAGCCCGGCCCAAGGCACGGGACGCTATGGCTACACCTTC.

The gene calls are TRBV5-1 and TRBJ2-5; 8 bases agree with TRBD2. CDR3 size: 14 residues. Germline V gene data show CDR1 as SGHRS and CDR2 as YFSETQ. V shed 6 bases, J shed 4 bases, and the junction held 8 bases outside the gene matches. The CDR3: CASNLKRELETQYF. CDR3 bases: TGCGCCAGCAACCTCAAGCGGGAGTTAGAGACCCAGTACTTC.

The V call is TRBV7-9, the J call TRBJ2-5; TRBD1 or TRBD2 may be the D gene (7 bases each). Trimming stripped 8 bases from V and 9 bases from J, with 22 bases between. The V gene's germline CDR1 is SEHNR and CDR2 FQNEAQ (reference sequence). CDR3 length: 14 residues. CDR3 coding DNA: TGTGCCAGCTCTCCGCAGGGGGGGGTGTTGCCCCAGTACTTC. Amino acid sequence: CASSPQGGVLPQYF.

Many counts were recorded for this clonotype. V and J are TRBV10-3 and TRBJ2-2; D not certain. The CDR3 is 11 amino acids. Looked up from germline, CDR1 is ENHRY and CDR2 is SYGVKD. V shed 10 bases and J shed 2 bases, with 5 bases lying between them. Here the CDR3 DNA reads TGTGCCAGCGGAAACACCGGGGAGCTGTTTTTT. Translated, it gives CASGNTGELFF.

V is TRBV18 and J is TRBJ2-1, with 14 bases lining up with TRBD2. V was pared by 4 bases and J by 8 bases, with 10 bases of the junction left unmatched. Per the germline V gene, CDR1 is KGHSH and CDR2 is LQKENI. This CDR3 comprises 17 residues. CDR3 residues: CASSLKQPGLAGDEQFF. The CDR3 DNA reads as TGTGCCAGCTCACTGAAGCAACCGGGACTAGCGGGAGATGAGCAGTTCTTC.

Only a few counts were recorded for this clonotype. The J gene is TRBJ2-1, the V gene TRBV9; TRBD1 aligns across 8 bases. The V segment lost 3 bases and the J segment 7 bases; nucleotides outside the gene matches: 6. Germline-derived CDR1 and CDR2 are SGDLS and YYNGEE. This CDR3 region has 14 residues. CDR3 nucleotides: TGTGCCAGCAGCGAACGGGACAGGCTAAATGAGCAGTTCTTC. As protein: CASSERDRLNEQFF.

The rearrangement joins TRBV12-3 or TRBV12-4 to TRBJ2-1; 14 positions match TRBD2. The J segment lost 10 bases and the V segment lost 6 bases, leaving 11 bases of the junction unmatched. CDR3 length: 16 amino acids. CDR3 sequence: CASSLRGLAGDREQFF. The CDR3 coding sequence is TGTGCCAGCAGCCTGAGGGGACTAGCGGGAGATCGCGAGCAGTTCTTC.

As to this clonotype: It may be a read error: a sequence one base away is much more abundant. V and J are TRBV5-1 and TRBJ1-1; the D is unclear. The germline gives CDR1 SGHRS, CDR2 YFSETQ. This CDR3 comprises 14 residues. In DNA, the CDR3 is TGCGCCAGCAGCTTACGCTCGGGGAACACTGATGCTTTCTTT. Translating it yields CASSLRSGNTDAFF.

This clonotype was recorded many times. This chain uses TRBV20-1 with TRBJ2-3; maybe TRBD2 (5 bases). From germline, CDR1 is DFQATT and CDR2 SNEGSKA (reference sequence). V was trimmed by 3 bases and J by 2 bases, leaving 9 bases between them. The CDR3 runs to 13 residues. DNA of the CDR3: TGCAGTGCTAGCCGGGATATCACAGATACGCAGTATTTT. It specifies CSASRDITDTQYF.

This clonotype turned up a few times. The rearrangement joins TRBV12-3 or TRBV12-4 to TRBJ2-1, with 8 bases lining up with TRBD2. Unmatched junction bases numbered 13, after V lost 6 bases and J lost 0 bases. CDR3 length: 18 amino acids. CDR3 sequence reads: CASSTTIAGSFSYNEQFF. The CDR3 coding sequence is TGTGCCAGCAGCACCACCATAGCGGGAAGCTTCTCCTACAATGAGCAGTTCTTC.